This T cell receptor (beta chain) was captured by sequencing in a study of PD-1 blockade in classical Hodgkin lymphoma. The study's findings and limits: Nothing has yet pinned down what causes the repertoire differences, possibly disease activity or prior therapy. Diminished baseline TCR diversity has been reported in newly diagnosed patients relative to healthy donors.

As for this clone: Antigen: not known.

Sequencing was performed with immunoSEQ multiplex PCR; in TCRdb, only in-frame clones are kept and a portion is missing. The data contain 1,500 or so clones, around 80% of them singletons. Sample time point: cycle 4 day 1 (C4D1), after 6 weeks of nivolumab. Every single patient, without exception, relapsed after autologous stem cell transplantation, and brentuximab vedotin exposure varied. The CD8+ T cells came from thawed PBMCs through magnetic negative selection. Best outcomes ranged across complete response, partial response and progressive disease. V was shortened by 0 bases and J by 3 bases, with 14 bases between the two germline ends. This CDR3 is 16 amino acids long. Germline V gives CDR1 SGHRS, CDR2 YFSETQ.

The V call is TRBV5-1, the J call TRBJ2-3; a possible D gene is TRBD1 (5 bases). The sequence came from a human donor with classical Hodgkin lymphoma. The donor label of this sample is uncertain. Material: CD8+ T cells from blood, obtained before the fourth cycle of nivolumab. Written as DNA, the CDR3 is TGCGCCAGCAGCTTGGCCCCAGGGTCTCTGACAGATACGCAGTATTTT. It yields the protein CASSLAPGSLTDTQYF.